Below, one TCR beta chain is given with its context. The record originates from a study of blood T cell repertoires in COVID-19. Study overall: Samples taken during acute and convalescent COVID-19 were collected in the United States, Italy and Spain. T cells, B-cell-depleted T cells, or PBMCs provided the cDNA or gDNA that served as material.

CDR1 and CDR2 (germline): KGHSH, LQKENI. This CDR3 is 14 amino acids long. Trimming left V 3 bases short and J 0 bases short, with 8 bases between. As handled by the study authors: How many nucleated cells were present was estimated from reference gene primer amplification. Repertoires were generated with immunoSEQ multiplex PCR, while TCRdb's copy carries only in-frame clones and drops some. Clonal size and the V and J genes are those of that table, whereas D and trimming came from the DNA. The sample has fewer than 250,000 clones, 83% seen once; the top ten hold less than 3%. The clonotype originates from a man aged 50 to 59 with active or convalescent COVID-19. V is TRBV18 and J is TRBJ1-1; weak D call: TRBD1 (6 bases). Sequencing was performed on peripheral blood. In DNA, the CDR3 is TGTGCCAGCTCACCGAACAGGGTGAACACTGAAGCTTTCTTT. Translated, it gives CASSPNRVNTEAFF. Together with reference TRBV18 and TRBJ1-1, the CDR3 gives the full variable domain: NAGVMQNPRHLVRRRGQEARLRCSPMKGHSHVYWYRQLPEEGLKFMVYLQKENIIDESGMPKERFSAEFPKEGPSILRIQQVVRGDSAAYFCASSPNRVNTEAFFGQGTRLTVV.